The present entry profiles one TCR beta chain with its context. These data originate in a study of blood T cell repertoires in COVID-19. Study as a whole: The United States, Italy and Spain supplied acute and convalescent COVID-19 samples.

Per the original data handling: Reference gene primers were amplified, and this amplification served to estimate nucleated cell counts. Produced via immunoSEQ multiplex PCR; TCRdb's table is partial and in-frame only. The D gene and trimming were derived from the DNA, and the V and J assignments and clone size from that table. The sample has about 210,000 clones, more than 85% seen once. Trimming took off 0 bases at V and 4 bases at J, with 7 bases between the two ends. The CDR3 is 13 residues long. The germline CDR1 and CDR2 sequences are SEHNR and FQNEAQ (reference sequence). The V gene is TRBV7-9, the J gene TRBJ2-7; D gene ambiguous. The sample consisted of peripheral blood. The origin of this receptor is a man aged 40-49 years with acute or convalescent COVID-19. CDR3 region: CASSLAPLYEQYF. The CDR3 DNA is TGTGCCAGCAGCTTAGCCCCACTTTACGAGCAGTACTTC.